This is a list of T cell receptor beta chains from one sample in a study of cytomegalovirus exposure and HLA in healthy donors. The protocol was immunoSEQ multiplex PCR, while the TCRdb copy is restricted to in-frame clones and leaves out a portion. This sample has around 150,000 clones, with 70% to 90% found just once. The sequenced material came from PBMCs. Every receptor here comes from a man younger than 40 in good health and CMV-seropositive. The CDR3 runs from the conserved cysteine through the conserved F or W. Fields, in order: clone size, D gene, V gene, J gene, CDR3 protein, CDR3 DNA. The D gene is left open where the match is weak. Rows may omit the clone size; those that give it use once, few, many or a size class.

once,-,TRBV4-3,TRBJ1-4,CASSPGQPLAPNEKLFF,TGCGCCAGCAGCCCCGGACAGCCGCTCGCCCCTAATGAAAAACTGTTTTTT
-,-,TRBV6-5,TRBJ1-4,CASSYLESDEKLFF,TGTGCCAGCAGTTACTTGGAGTCCGATGAAAAACTGTTTTTT
-,TRBD1,TRBV4-1,TRBJ2-5,CASSRYIRGSGQSQETQYF,TGCGCCAGCAGCCGATACATTAGAGGGTCGGGACAGAGCCAAGAGACCCAGTACTTC
-,TRBD1,TRBV15,TRBJ2-7,CATSRGHRESGGYEQYF,TGTGCCACCAGCAGAGGGCACCGGGAATCAGGGGGCTACGAGCAGTACTTC
once,-,TRBV10-1,TRBJ1-2,CASSESPGLDYGYTF,TGCGCCAGCAGTGAGTCGCCAGGGCTGGACTATGGCTACACCTTC
-,-,TRBV4-1,TRBJ2-7,CASSPSPAGLSGDEQYF,TGCGCCAGCAGCCCATCCCCTGCGGGCTTATCCGGGGACGAGCAGTACTTC
-,TRBD2,TRBV5-1,TRBJ2-5,CASTRGAQETQYF,TGCGCCAGCACGCGGGGGGCGCAAGAGACCCAGTACTTC
-,-,TRBV5-1,TRBJ1-4,CASSYGGDPTNEKLFF,TGCGCCAGCAGCTACGGGGGGGATCCAACTAATGAAAAACTGTTTTTT
once,TRBD1,TRBV6-5,TRBJ1-2,CASSYAQGVDYGYTF,TGTGCCAGCAGTTACGCCCAGGGGGTGGACTATGGCTACACCTTC
-,-,TRBV21-1,TRBJ1-2,CASSKEPTTGGENYGYTF,TGTGCCAGCAGCAAAGAACCCACTACAGGGGGTGAGAACTATGGCTACACCTTC
-,TRBD2,TRBV15,TRBJ2-5,CATSRDTGGALKTQYF,TGTGCCACCAGCAGAGATACGGGGGGGGCTTTAAAGACCCAGTACTTC
-,-,TRBV4-1,TRBJ1-5,CASSQVVGQLNQPQHF,TGCGCCAGCAGCCAAGTTGTTGGACAGCTCAATCAGCCCCAGCATTTT
-,TRBD1,TRBV9,TRBJ1-2,CASSGGKQGEDGYTF,TGTGCCAGCAGCGGCGGTAAACAGGGGGAGGATGGCTACACCTTC
-,TRBD1,TRBV4-3,TRBJ2-7,CASSQDFGQGLDEQYF,TGCGCCAGCAGCCAAGATTTTGGACAGGGTCTCGACGAGCAGTACTTC
few,TRBD2,TRBV7-6,TRBJ2-5,CASSPTWGGGEETQYF,TGTGCCAGCAGCCCTACTTGGGGCGGGGGGGAAGAGACCCAGTACTTC
-,TRBD1,TRBV25-1,TRBJ2-6,CASSPDRGRSWGANVLTF,TGTGCCAGCAGCCCCGACAGGGGGCGATCTTGGGGGGCCAACGTCCTGACTTTC
-,TRBD1,TRBV25-1,TRBJ2-2,CASSPRDRGAGGELFF,TGTGCCAGCAGTCCCCGGGACAGGGGGGCGGGCGGGGAGCTGTTTTTT
-,-,TRBV6-5,TRBJ2-3,CASSPRGRFTDTQYF,TGTGCCAGCAGTCCACGAGGGCGATTCACAGATACGCAGTATTTT
-,-,TRBV2,TRBJ1-1,CASSVQGLLNTEAFF,TGTGCCAGCAGCGTTCAGGGGCTCCTGAACACTGAAGCTTTCTTT
-,TRBD2,TRBV7-3,TRBJ2-1,CASSLNGPGLAEEQFF,TGTGCCAGCAGCTTAAACGGTCCGGGACTAGCGGAGGAGCAGTTCTTC
-,-,TRBV30,TRBJ1-1,CAWSSRGNTEAFF,TGTGCCTGGAGTTCCAGGGGGAACACTGAAGCTTTCTTT
-,-,TRBV7-9,TRBJ2-5,CASSLVGGRETQYF,TGTGCCAGCAGCTTAGTAGGGGGTCGCGAGACCCAGTACTTC
-,TRBD2,TRBV4-1,TRBJ2-1,CASSPSTSGGARWRFF,TGCGCCAGCAGCCCATCGACTAGCGGGGGGGCCAGGTGGCGGTTCTTC
-,TRBD1,TRBV6-1,TRBJ1-3,CAAAAGGAGNTIYF,TGTGCCGCGGCAGCAGGGGGTGCCGGAAACACCATATATTTT
-,-,TRBV27,TRBJ2-7,CASAVAVAYEQYF,TGTGCCAGCGCCGTAGCGGTTGCCTACGAGCAGTACTTC
-,-,TRBV4-1,TRBJ1-2,CASSQDNQGWVGGYTF,TGCGCCAGCAGCCAAGATAATCAGGGATGGGTCGGTGGCTACACCTTC
once,TRBD2,TRBV9,TRBJ2-1,CASSVVSGGPNEQFF,TGTGCCAGCAGCGTAGTTAGCGGGGGCCCAAATGAGCAGTTCTTC
-,TRBD1,TRBV25-1,TRBJ2-2,CASSDRGRAGELFF,TGTGCCAGCAGTGATAGGGGGCGCGCCGGGGAGCTGTTTTTT
-,TRBD1,TRBV6-1,TRBJ2-5,CATRDRAQKETQYF,TGTGCCACCCGGGACAGGGCTCAGAAAGAGACCCAGTACTTC
-,TRBD2,TRBV7-8,TRBJ2-3,CASSSRTSGGQPHTDTQYF,TGTGCCAGCAGCTCACGGACTAGCGGGGGCCAACCACACACAGATACGCAGTATTTT
once,TRBD2,TRBV6-5,TRBJ2-3,CASSSGGVADTQYF,TGTGCCAGCAGTTCCGGGGGGGTAGCAGATACGCAGTATTTT
-,-,TRBV18,TRBJ1-2,CASSPGVEGSYGYTF,TGTGCCAGCTCACCCGGCGTGGAGGGGAGCTATGGCTACACCTTC
-,-,TRBV7-9,TRBJ1-1,CASSQVENTEAFF,TGTGCCAGCAGCCAGGTGGAAAACACTGAAGCTTTCTTT
few,TRBD2,TRBV7-2,TRBJ2-1,CASSLRVERGHEQFF,TGTGCCAGCAGCTTAAGGGTCGAGCGGGGACATGAGCAGTTCTTC
-,-,TRBV19,TRBJ1-5,CASSTDSTNQPQHF,TGTGCCAGTAGTACGGACAGTACAAATCAGCCCCAGCATTTT
-,-,TRBV6-4,TRBJ2-1,CASSQIRDQGTDEQFF,TGTGCCAGCAGCCAAATCCGGGACCAGGGGACCGATGAGCAGTTCTTC
-,TRBD2,TRBV5-4,TRBJ2-1,CASSVLTSGGVHEQFF,TGTGCCAGCAGCGTCCTGACTAGCGGGGGGGTCCATGAGCAGTTCTTC
-,TRBD2,TRBV19,TRBJ2-7,CASSRLGGATYEQYF,TGTGCCAGTAGCCGTCTGGGAGGGGCTACCTACGAGCAGTACTTC
-,-,TRBV9,TRBJ1-6,CASSVRLRGFDSPLHF,TGTGCCAGCAGCGTAAGACTGCGGGGTTTTGATTCACCCCTCCACTTT
few,TRBD2,TRBV6-5,TRBJ2-1,CASTQTSGGYNEQFF,TGTGCCAGCACCCAGACTAGCGGGGGGTACAATGAGCAGTTCTTC
-,-,TRBV5-6,TRBJ2-7,CASSLDGGTYEQYF,TGTGCCAGCAGCTTGGACGGAGGGACCTACGAGCAGTACTTC
-,-,TRBV7-9,TRBJ2-7,CASSPNEQYF,TGTGCCAGCAGCCCTAACGAGCAGTACTTC
-,-,TRBV2,TRBJ2-1,CASRGVGQSYNEQFF,TGTGCCAGCAGAGGGGTAGGACAGTCCTACAATGAGCAGTTCTTC
-,-,TRBV6-5,TRBJ1-1,CASWRVGTEAFF,TGTGCCAGCTGGAGGGTTGGCACTGAAGCTTTCTTT
once,TRBD2,TRBV5-1,TRBJ2-7,CASSWTSGGASGEQYF,TGCGCCAGCAGCTGGACTAGCGGGGGGGCGTCAGGGGAGCAGTACTTC
-,-,TRBV5-1,TRBJ1-4,CASSLGQATNEKLFF,TGCGCCAGCAGCTTGGGACAGGCAACTAATGAAAAACTGTTTTTT
-,-,TRBV5-1,TRBJ2-3,CASSLAQGENTQYF,TGCGCCAGCAGCTTGGCGCAGGGTGAAAATACGCAGTATTTT
-,-,TRBV6-5,TRBJ2-3,CASSSAGAADTQYF,TGTGCCAGCAGTTCTGCGGGGGCGGCGGATACGCAGTATTTT
-,-,TRBV4-3,TRBJ1-2,CASSQEGSRAARYGYTF,TGCGCCAGCAGCCAAGAGGGATCCAGGGCAGCAAGGTATGGCTACACCTTC
few,-,TRBV25-1,TRBJ2-5,CASSGIQGQETQYF,TGTGCCAGCAGTGGTATACAGGGACAAGAGACCCAGTACTTC
few,TRBD2,TRBV9,TRBJ2-7,CASSVREGSYEQYF,TGTGCCAGCAGCGTGCGGGAGGGATCCTACGAGCAGTACTTC
-,TRBD2,TRBV15,TRBJ2-1,CATSSAAGVNEQFF,TGTGCCACCAGCAGCGCTGCGGGGGTGAATGAGCAGTTCTTC
-,TRBD2,TRBV7-2,TRBJ2-5,CASSSRTSGRETQYF,TGTGCCAGCAGCTCGAGGACTAGCGGGAGGGAGACCCAGTACTTC